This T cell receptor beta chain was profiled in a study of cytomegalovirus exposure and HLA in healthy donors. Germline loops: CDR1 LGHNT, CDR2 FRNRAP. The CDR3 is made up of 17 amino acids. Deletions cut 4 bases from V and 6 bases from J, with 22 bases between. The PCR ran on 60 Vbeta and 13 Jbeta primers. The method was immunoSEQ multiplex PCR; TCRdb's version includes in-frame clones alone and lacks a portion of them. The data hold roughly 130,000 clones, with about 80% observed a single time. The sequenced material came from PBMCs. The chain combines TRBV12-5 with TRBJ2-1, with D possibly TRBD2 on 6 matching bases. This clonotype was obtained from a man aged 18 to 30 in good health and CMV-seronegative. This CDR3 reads CASGSLLTSTGSNEQFF. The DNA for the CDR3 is TGTGCTAGTGGTTCGTTACTGACTAGTACGGGGAGCAATGAGCAGTTCTTC. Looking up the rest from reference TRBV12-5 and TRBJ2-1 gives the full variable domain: DARVTQTPRHKVTEMGQEVTMRCQPILGHNTVFWYRQTMMQGLELLAYFRNRAPLDDSGMPKDRFSAEMPDATLATLKIQPSEPRDSAVYFCASGSLLTSTGSNEQFFGPGTRLTVL.